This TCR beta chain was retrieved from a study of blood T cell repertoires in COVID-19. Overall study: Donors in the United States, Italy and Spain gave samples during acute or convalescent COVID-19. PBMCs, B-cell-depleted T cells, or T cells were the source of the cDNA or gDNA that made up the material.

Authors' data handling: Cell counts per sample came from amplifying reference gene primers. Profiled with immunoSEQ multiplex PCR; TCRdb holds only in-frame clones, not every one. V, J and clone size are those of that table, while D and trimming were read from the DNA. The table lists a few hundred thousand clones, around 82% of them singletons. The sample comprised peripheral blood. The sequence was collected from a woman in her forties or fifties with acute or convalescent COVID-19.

The CDR3 sequence: CSVETSNEQFF. As DNA, the CDR3 is TGCAGCGTGGAAACTAGCAATGAGCAGTTCTTC. This chain connects TRBV29-1 to TRBJ2-1; possible D gene TRBD2, 5 bases. Trimming stripped 6 bases from V and 6 bases from J, with 9 bases between. This CDR3 region has 11 residues. Germline CDR1 SQVTM, CDR2 ANQGSEA.